This entry is about one T cell receptor beta chain. Through a sample-barcoded 5' primer and a J-beta primer mix, a second PCR was run for 7 to 11 cycles. TCRdb analysed the 5' RACE reads with MiXCR anew, one entry per CDR3 protein. The sample lists just over 1 million distinct CDR3 sequences; 40% to 50% were seen once. This specimen comes from a study of blood T cells in healthy people across ages. Germline V CDR1 and CDR2: SGDLS, YYNGEE. Deletions cut 2 bases from V and 0 bases from J, with 9 bases between. This CDR3 region has 15 residues. Whenever a sample was processed, at least 7 million PBMCs were isolated.

Material for sequencing was blood. The sequence was obtained from a woman aged 60-70 years in good health. This chain links TRBV9 with TRBJ2-1; the D call may be TRBD1 or TRBD2 (5 bases each). In DNA form, the CDR3 reads TGTGCCAGCAGCGTCGGGGCGAGCTCCTACAATGAGCAGTTCTTC. Protein sequence: CASSVGASSYNEQFF.